One sample yielded the 13 T cell receptor beta chains listed below, sequenced in a study of regulatory T cells in long-lasting Graves disease. Time point reported: newly diagnosed GD, antithyroid drugs for less than 3 months. Researchers made the TCR library from RNA that was extracted from PBMCs. Library construction for TCR beta used iRepertoire HTBI primers and Arm-PCR of CDR3 regions. TCRdb called the multiplex PCR reads again in MiXCR, with one record for every CDR3 protein. The table has 550,000 or so distinct CDR3 sequences, approximately 12% seen once. The sample was also reused in another study, on T cells in Graves' hyperthyroidism and ophthalmopathy.

The sequenced sample was peripheral blood mononuclear cells (PBMCs), obtained at new diagnosis, from a patient treated with antithyroid drugs. These receptors were collected from a woman in her 30s with Graves disease.

In this sample, this clonotype turned up many times. V usage is TRBV20-1 and J usage is TRBJ1-1, with 9 bases identical to TRBD1. V gave up 5 bases and J gave up 7 bases; unmatched junction bases: 11. This CDR3 is 14 amino acids long. The germline gives CDR1 DFQATT, CDR2 SNEGSKA (reference sequence). The CDR3 DNA reads as TGCAGTGCTCACCAGACAGGGGGTGTGGTTGAAGCTTTCTTT. It yields the protein CSAHQTGGVVEAFF.

This clonotype was detected ten times or more. V gene TRBV11-2 combines with J gene TRBJ2-1; 12 bases align to TRBD2. V shed 5 bases, J shed 3 bases, and the junction held 8 bases outside the gene matches. CDR1 is SGHAT and CDR2 is FQNNGV in the germline V gene. The CDR3 has 17 amino acids. The CDR3 spells CASSILTSGRRYNEQFF. The CDR3 nucleotides read TGTGCCAGCAGCATCCTGACTAGCGGGAGACGCTACAATGAGCAGTTCTTC.

This clonotype was recorded once. This chain joins TRBV15 and TRBJ1-1; no definite D call. The CDR3 extends over 15 amino acids. Germline-derived CDR1 and CDR2 are LNHNV and YYDKDF (reference sequence). Deletions cut 1 base from V and 4 bases from J, with 13 bases between. The CDR3 DNA reads TGTGCCACCAGCAGAGTTGACCCTGTGGGCACTGAAGCTTTCTTT. This gives the protein CATSRVDPVGTEAFF.

This clonotype showed up many times. The chain is built from TRBV7-8 and TRBJ1-1; 12 nucleotides agree with TRBD1. With 0 bases clipped from V and 0 bases from J, the junction kept 8 bases outside the gene matches. CDR1 is SGHVS and CDR2 is FQNEAQ in the germline V gene. This CDR3 has 19 amino acids. CDR3 residues: CASSLAITGTGGMNTEAFF. CDR3 sequence (DNA): TGTGCCAGCAGCTTAGCCATAACGGGGACAGGGGGCATGAACACTGAAGCTTTCTTT.

This clonotype is medium-sized within its sample. The rearrangement links TRBV10-3 to TRBJ1-1; unclear D gene. CDR1 and CDR2 (germline): ENHRY, SYGVKD. This CDR3 has 14 amino acids. V gave up 6 bases and J gave up 1 base, with 12 bases separating them. The CDR3 DNA reads TGTGCCATCAGGGAGCGGGAAAAGAACACTGAAGCTTTCTTT. Translated: CAIREREKNTEAFF.

This clonotype has just a few counts. The CDR3 nucleotides are TGTGCCAGCAGCCAAGATAGCTGGGTAGCTTTCTTT. It encodes CASSQDSWVAFF. This sequence joins TRBV3-1 and TRBJ1-1; D is undetermined. Germline values: CDR1 LGHDT, CDR2 YNNKEL (reference sequence). V lost 0 bases, J lost 10 bases, and 9 bases lay in between. The CDR3 length is 12 residues. Using reference TRBV3-1 and TRBJ1-1 for the parts outside the CDR3, the full variable domain is DTAVSQTPKYLVTQMGNDKSIKCEQNLGHDTMYWYKQDSKKFLKIMFSYNNKELIINETVPNRFSPKSPDKAHLNLHINSLELGDSAVYFCASSQDSWVAFFGQGTRLTVV.

There are many counts of this clonotype. CDR3 nucleotide sequence: TGCAGTGCTAGAACTAGCGGTCCCTACGAGCAGTACTTC. This codes for CSARTSGPYEQYF. The rearrangement links TRBV20-1 to TRBJ2-7, with TRBD2 matching 8 bases. Germline CDR1 DFQATT, CDR2 SNEGSKA (reference sequence). Unmatched junction bases numbered 2, after V lost 2 bases and J lost 2 bases. This CDR3 region has 13 residues.

V is TRBV7-2 and J is TRBJ2-7; D remains ambiguous. The CDR3 sequence is 14 residues long. Germline V lookup: CDR1 SGHTA, CDR2 FQGNSA. V lost 4 bases and J 4 bases, leaving 14 bases between the germline ends. The CDR3 spells CASSSPGPMYEQYF. Here the CDR3 DNA reads TGTGCCAGCAGCTCCCCTGGACCGATGTACGAGCAGTACTTC. Combining the CDR3 with reference TRBV7-2 and TRBJ2-7 gives the whole variable domain GAGVSQSPSNKVTEKGKDVELRCDPISGHTALYWYRQSLGQGLEFLIYFQGNSAPDKSGLPSDRFSAERTGGSVSTLTIQRTQQEDSAVYLCASSSPGPMYEQYFGPGTRLTVT.

The table lists this clonotype with many counts. This rearrangement joins TRBV28 to TRBJ1-1; no firm D call. The V end lost 8 bases, the J end lost 2 bases, and 9 bases lay between the germline ends. From germline, CDR1 is MDHEN and CDR2 SYDVKM. This CDR3 is 12 amino acids long. The CDR3 DNA reads as TGTGCCAGCGGAAGGGCCAACACTGAAGCTTTCTTT. Encoded protein: CASGRANTEAFF.

This clonotype was observed a few times. The rearrangement uses TRBV7-9 and TRBJ1-3, with D hard to call. This CDR3 spans 16 amino acids. Deletions cut 3 bases from V and 8 bases from J, with 20 bases between. Germline loops: CDR1 SEHNR, CDR2 FQNEAQ (reference sequence). The CDR3 DNA reads TGTGCCAGCAGCTTGGGTATCGGACGGTCGACGGACACCATATATTTT. Residues: CASSLGIGRSTDTIYF.

V and J are TRBV29-1 and TRBJ2-1; 11 bases are shared with TRBD2. Germline assignment: CDR1 SQVTM and CDR2 ANQGSEA. The V segment lost 4 bases and the J segment 3 bases; nucleotides outside the gene matches: 5. The CDR3 contains 15 residues. CDR3 residues: CSVVVTSGNYNEQFF. The CDR3 DNA is TGCAGCGTTGTCGTGACTAGCGGGAACTACAATGAGCAGTTCTTC.

Many counts were recorded for this clonotype. The rearrangement links TRBV5-6 to TRBJ1-1; no clear D. CDR1 is SGHDT and CDR2 is YYEEEE in the germline V gene. The V and J ends lost 4 bases and 3 bases respectively, with 16 bases between them. This CDR3 is built from 15 residues. CDR3 DNA: TGTGCCAGCAGCCCCGGAAGCCGAGAGTACACTGAAGCTTTCTTT. It translates to CASSPGSREYTEAFF.

This clonotype was recorded many times. The V and J genes are TRBV20-1 and TRBJ1-2; 11 bases agree with TRBD1. Germline CDR1 is DFQATT and CDR2 is SNEGSKA (reference sequence). The CDR3 is made up of 15 amino acids. Losses at the gene ends were 6 bases for V and 0 bases for J; bases not matched to a gene: 6. This chain's CDR3 is CSAGTGGIANYGYTF. The CDR3 region has the DNA TGCAGTGCAGGGACAGGGGGGATTGCTAACTATGGCTACACCTTC.